A single sample is the source of the 4 T cell receptor beta chains below, sequenced in a study of cytomegalovirus exposure and HLA in healthy donors. Vbeta (60) and Jbeta (13) primers were used in the PCR. Sequencing was performed with immunoSEQ multiplex PCR; in TCRdb, only in-frame clones are kept and a portion is missing. The table records 140,000 to 150,000 clones, roughly 80% of them present only once. The sample comprised PBMCs. These receptors originate from a woman in her thirties or forties in good health and CMV-seropositive.

The chain uses TRBV28 and TRBJ2-3; perhaps TRBD1 as D (5 bases). The V end was cut by 3 bases, the J end by 0 bases, with 13 bases between. Germline loops: CDR1 MDHEN, CDR2 SYDVKM. The CDR3 runs 16 residues. Here the CDR3 reads CASSLGLRDSTDTQYF. DNA of the CDR3: TGTGCCAGCAGTTTGGGCCTCAGGGATAGCACAGATACGCAGTATTTT.

The V call is TRBV7-3, the J call TRBJ2-1; 10 bases agree with TRBD2. The V gene end was trimmed by 2 bases and the J gene end by 5 bases; junction bases not matched to a gene: 3. This CDR3 comprises 15 residues. In germline, CDR1 is SGHTA, CDR2 FQGTGA. CDR3 sequence (DNA): TGTGCCAGCAGCTTAGGGACTAGCGCAAACAATGAGCAGTTCTTC. This gives the protein CASSLGTSANNEQFF.

The chain is built from TRBV5-1 and TRBJ2-1; TRBD2 matches at 11 bases. J gave up 11 bases and V 4 bases, and 11 bases lay outside the gene matches. Germline V gene data show CDR1 as SGHRS and CDR2 as YFSETQ. The CDR3 is made up of 15 amino acids. This CDR3 reads CASSNSGTSGSKQFF. The CDR3 DNA is TGCGCCAGCAGCAATTCCGGGACTAGCGGTTCAAAGCAGTTCTTC.

The genes are TRBV5-1 and TRBJ2-7; 11 nucleotides match TRBD1. CDR1 and CDR2 (germline): SGHRS, YFSETQ. The CDR3 is 18 amino acids. V was clipped by 4 bases and J by 5 bases; unmatched bases: 17. CDR3 nucleotide sequence: TGCGCCAGCAGCGTAAGCACAACCGGGACAGGGGGTATCGACGAGCAGTACTTC. Its protein product is CASSVSTTGTGGIDEQYF. The entire variable domain, with the rest obtained from reference TRBV5-1 and TRBJ2-7, is as follows: KAGVTQTPRYLIKTRGQQVTLSCSPISGHRSVSWYQQTPGQGLQFLFEYFSETQRNKGNFPGRFSGRQFSNSRSEMNVSTLELGDSALYLCASSVSTTGTGGIDEQYFGPGTRLTVT.